A selection of T cell receptor beta chains follows, all from one sample in a study of cytomegalovirus exposure and HLA in healthy donors. Generated by immunoSEQ multiplex PCR, the TCRdb table keeps only in-frame clones and is missing some. The repertoire holds some 170,000 clones, with over 75% as singletons. Sequenced material: PBMCs. The origin of the receptors is a woman younger than 45 in good health and CMV-seronegative. Each CDR3 is given with its conserved first and last residue.

V: TRBV19
CDR3: CATADRAYNSPLHF

V: TRBV19
CDR3: CASSIRRAGGYTF

V: TRBV5-3
CDR3: CARSSRGQSNQPQHF

V: TRBV13
CDR3: CASSLDRVLNQPQHF

V: TRBV9
CDR3: CASSVEGGSTEAFF

V: TRBV10-3
CDR3: CAISELDSELGGNTEAFF

V: TRBV10-1
CDR3: CASSATINYGYTF

V: TRBV20-1
CDR3: CSASSSKGQFF

V: TRBV29-1
CDR3: CSVASGSETQYF

V: TRBV5-4
CDR3: CASSLGGLASGELFF

V: TRBV5-1
CDR3: CASSLTGGNTEAFF

V: TRBV5-1
CDR3: CASSSKRGVQETQYF

V: TRBV11-2
CDR3: CASSLEGTGSPYGYTF

V: TRBV29-1
CDR3: CSALLAYEQYF

V: TRBV27
CDR3: CASSRTGAYEQYF

V: TRBV5-6
CDR3: CASSWDRGVRNEQFF

V: TRBV7-2
CDR3: CASSSRTPGELFF

V: TRBV9
CDR3: CASSALGGASTDTQYF

V: TRBV4-2
CDR3: CASSQDELTSGNYEQYF

V: TRBV11-2
CDR3: CASSFRDRMGGGNQPQHF

V: TRBV11-3
CDR3: CASSSSPGAGTEAFF

V: TRBV30
CDR3: CAWSDGGNQPQHF

V: TRBV4-2
CDR3: CASSHDLDRRVYNEQFF

V: TRBV5-4
CDR3: CASSLGLAGAGELFF

V: TRBV6-5
CDR3: CASSYSKIGQGYEQYF

V: TRBV29-1
CDR3: CSLAGRDSRFTGELFF

V: TRBV18
CDR3: CASSPPTGLEKLFF